This entry lists 23 T cell receptor beta chains sequenced from one sample in a study of OX40 agonist ivuxolimab in advanced cancers. The assay was immunoSEQ multiplex PCR, and TCRdb's table has in-frame clones only and misses some. In the table there are 35,000 to 40,000 clones, 82% of which are singletons. The specimen was CD4+ or CD8+ T cells sorted from blood, collected in a trial of the OX40 agonist ivuxolimab. All receptors derive from an adult with an advanced solid tumor such as melanoma, head and neck, liver or kidney cancer.

The gene calls are TRBV30 and TRBJ2-7, with 9 bases matching TRBD1. CDR1 and CDR2 from the germline V gene are GTSNPN and SVGIG (reference sequence). The CDR3 runs to 14 residues. The ends lost 3 bases at V and 5 bases at J; junction bases unmatched: 8. The CDR3 here is CAWSTGTGSHEQYF. In nucleotides, the CDR3 is TGTGCCTGGAGCACCGGGACAGGGTCCCACGAGCAGTACTTC. Combining the CDR3 with reference TRBV30 and TRBJ2-7 gives the whole variable domain SQTIHQWPATLVQPVGSPLSLECTVEGTSNPNLYWYRQAAGRGLQLLFYSVGIGQISSEVPQNLSASRPQDRQFILSSKKLLLSDSGFYLCAWSTGTGSHEQYFGPGTRLTVT.

The chain couples TRBV7-6 to TRBJ2-2; D remains unclear. The CDR3 extends over 13 amino acids. V lost 5 bases and J 5 bases, leaving 9 bases between the germline ends. The germline V gene encodes CDR1 SGHVS and CDR2 FNYEAQ. CDR3 nucleotides: TGTGCCAGCAGCACAGTTGTGACCGGGGAGCTGTTTTTT. Its translation: CASSTVVTGELFF.

The chain has TRBV11-2 and TRBJ2-7, with D tentatively TRBD2 (6 bases). The CDR3 covers 15 residues. The ends were cut back, 3 bases at V and 3 bases at J, with 15 bases in the middle. CDR1 and CDR2 from the germline V gene are SGHAT and FQNNGV. DNA for the CDR3: TGTGCCAGCAGCTTGTGGGTAGCGGAGGTCTACGAGCAGTACTTC. This gives the protein CASSLWVAEVYEQYF.

The chain couples TRBV7-9 to TRBJ1-1; 9 bases map to TRBD1. There are 14 residues in the CDR3. Trimming at V came to 5 bases and at J to 3 bases, leaving 4 bases not matched to a gene. Looked up from germline, CDR1 is SEHNR and CDR2 is FQNEAQ (reference sequence). Here the CDR3 reads CASSLRDRDTEAFF. CDR3 in DNA: TGTGCCAGCAGCCTCCGGGACAGGGACACTGAAGCTTTCTTT.

The chain couples TRBV11-2 to TRBJ2-1; D is ambiguous. Per germline, CDR1 SGHAT and CDR2 FQNNGV. The CDR3 spans 15 residues. V lost 0 bases to trimming and J lost 6 bases, with 12 bases between them. CDR3 bases: TGTGCCAGCAGCTTAGATGTGGGCGTCAGCAATGAGCAGTTCTTC. Translated, it gives CASSLDVGVSNEQFF.

This clone was detected only a few times. This chain connects TRBV19 to TRBJ2-1, with D possibly called TRBD1 or TRBD2 (5 bases each). Germline-derived CDR1 and CDR2 are LNHDA and SQIVND (reference sequence). The V end was cut by 4 bases, the J end by 9 bases, with 22 bases between. This CDR3 has 16 amino acids. This chain's CDR3 is CASSKQAGTPAGEQFF. The CDR3 DNA reads TGTGCCAGTAGTAAGCAGGCCGGGACCCCCGCAGGTGAGCAGTTCTTC.

The rearrangement uses TRBV11-3 and TRBJ2-1; TRBD2 matches 8 bases. Germline CDR1 and CDR2: SGHNT and YENEEA. This CDR3 contains 14 residues. Germline trimming cut 6 bases from V and 1 base from J; bases unmatched to any gene: 2. Here the CDR3 reads CASSLAGSYNEQFF. The CDR3 coding sequence is TGTGCCAGCAGTCTAGCGGGTTCCTACAATGAGCAGTTCTTC.

This clone was observed a single time. V is TRBV5-1 and J is TRBJ2-5, with 10 bases that match TRBD2. CDR1 is SGHRS, CDR2 YFSETQ, per germline. The J segment lost 5 bases and the V segment lost 5 bases, leaving 9 bases of the junction unmatched. The CDR3 spans 15 residues. The chain's CDR3 is CASRRSGGEVETQYF. The CDR3 region has the DNA TGCGCCAGCAGGAGGAGCGGGGGGGAAGTTGAGACCCAGTACTTC.

The V gene is TRBV30, the J gene TRBJ2-7, with 7 nucleotides matching TRBD2. Germline V gives CDR1 GTSNPN, CDR2 SVGIG (reference sequence). The CDR3 has 15 residues. With 3 bases clipped from V and 4 bases from J, the junction kept 12 bases outside the gene matches. CDR3 residues: CAWSAALGGGYEQYF. The CDR3, as DNA: TGTGCCTGGAGCGCCGCTTTGGGCGGGGGATACGAGCAGTACTTC.

This sequence joins TRBV28 and TRBJ1-2; D gene uncertain. CDR1 and CDR2 (germline): MDHEN, SYDVKM. This CDR3 has 11 amino acids. The V gene lost 5 bases and the J gene lost 7 bases, with 8 bases spanning the gap. CDR3 sequence reads: CASSRTSGYTF. The CDR3 DNA reads as TGTGCCAGCAGTCGGACGTCTGGCTACACCTTC.

This clone was seen a few times. V usage is TRBV13 and J usage is TRBJ2-5; TRBD2 agrees at 11 bases. The CDR3 extends over 16 amino acids. Trimming took 5 bases from V and 2 from J; bases not matched to a gene: 7. Germline lookup yields CDR1 PRHDT and CDR2 FYEKMQ (reference sequence). The CDR3 DNA reads TGTGCCAGCAGCCCCCTCCGACTAGCGGGGCAAGAGACCCAGTACTTC. The encoded protein is CASSPLRLAGQETQYF.

The V and J genes are TRBV28 and TRBJ2-7; 9 bases fit TRBD1. Germline lookup yields CDR1 MDHEN and CDR2 SYDVKM. This CDR3 contains 14 residues. Trimming removed 8 bases from V and 4 bases from J; junction bases left unmatched: 9. CDR3 in amino acids: CASLRTGDAYEQYF. The CDR3 DNA is TGTGCCAGCCTGAGGACAGGGGATGCATACGAGCAGTACTTC.

The chain is built from TRBV9 and TRBJ1-2; 9 bases are shared with TRBD1. The CDR3 has 17 amino acids. The J segment lost 1 base and the V segment lost 0 bases, leaving 7 bases of the junction unmatched. CDR1 is SGDLS, CDR2 YYNGEE, per germline. The CDR3 region is CASSVDPGTGLNYGYTF. As DNA, the CDR3 is TGTGCCAGCAGCGTAGATCCCGGGACAGGGCTTAACTATGGCTACACCTTC.

The CDR3 nucleotides read TGTGCCAGCAGCGTAGCTACAAGGGGAGAGACCCAGTACTTC. Amino acids: CASSVATRGETQYF. This chain uses TRBV9 with TRBJ2-5; TRBD1 might be the D (5 bases). Germline lookup yields CDR1 SGDLS and CDR2 YYNGEE. Trimming pared 0 bases from V and 4 bases from J, leaving 10 bases between. The CDR3 extends over 14 amino acids.

This chain links TRBV11-2 with TRBJ1-3; TRBD1 is a possible D gene (5 bases). V was pared by 5 bases and J by 3 bases, with 11 bases between. Germline CDR1 SGHAT, CDR2 FQNNGV. The CDR3 has 14 amino acids. The CDR3 spells CASSPRQFGNTIYF. The CDR3 DNA reads as TGTGCCAGCAGCCCCCGACAGTTTGGAAACACCATATATTTT. The variable domain in full, with the rest retrieved from reference TRBV11-2 and TRBJ1-3, is EAGVAQSPRYKIIEKRQSVAFWCNPISGHATLYWYQQILGQGPKLLIQFQNNGVVDDSQLPKDRFSAERLKGVDSTLKIQPAKLEDSAVYLCASSPRQFGNTIYFGEGSWLTVV.

V and J are TRBV30 and TRBJ2-2; D remains ambiguous. Trimming took off 4 bases at V and 6 bases at J, with 12 bases between the two ends. Per germline, CDR1 GTSNPN and CDR2 SVGIG (reference sequence). CDR3 length equals 13 residues. The CDR3 sequence: CAWNGLVAGELFF. DNA of the CDR3: TGTGCCTGGAACGGGCTAGTCGCCGGGGAGCTGTTTTTT.

The chain employs TRBV9 and TRBJ1-1, with no clear D. Germline V gene lookup returns CDR1 SGDLS and CDR2 YYNGEE. This CDR3 is 14 amino acids long. Trimming took 0 bases from V and 1 from J, leaving 7 bases between them. The CDR3 sequence is CASSVAGRNTEAFF. The CDR3 region has the DNA TGTGCCAGCAGCGTAGCGGGCAGGAACACTGAAGCTTTCTTT.

As concerns this clone: A junction boundary mismatches the germline segment, possibly from a read error. The chain is built from TRBV7-7 and TRBJ2-3; 7 bases line up with TRBD1. The CDR3 is 14 residues long. Germline values: CDR1 SSHAT, CDR2 FNYEAQ (reference sequence). The chain's CDR3 is CASSPQGYTDTQYF. The DNA of the CDR3 is TGTGCTAGCAGTCCACAGGGGTACACAGATACGCAGTATTTT.

The J gene is TRBJ1-3, the V gene TRBV30, with TRBD1 matching 7 bases. The CDR3 length is 17 residues. Germline V gene sequence: CDR1 GTSNPN, CDR2 SVGIG (reference sequence). With V trimmed by 2 bases and J by 4 bases, 14 bases remained unmatched. The CDR3 loop is CAWSTNRGTLSGNTIYF. The CDR3 nucleotides read TGTGCCTGGAGTACAAACAGGGGTACTCTCTCCGGAAACACCATATATTTT.

The J gene is TRBJ1-2, the V gene TRBV6-1; D possibly corresponds to TRBD1 (5 bases). Germline CDR1 reads MNHNS; CDR2 reads SASEGT. V was clipped by 6 bases and J by 8 bases, with 13 bases between them. CDR3 length: 12 residues. CDR3 nucleotide sequence: TGTGCCAGCAGATCCGGGACGCGGGGCTACACCTTC. As protein: CASRSGTRGYTF.

This chain connects TRBV29-1 to TRBJ2-3; D remains ambiguous. Germline V gene lookup returns CDR1 SQVTM and CDR2 ANQGSEA. V was trimmed by 6 bases and J by 1 base, leaving 8 bases between them. The CDR3 contains 12 residues. Here the CDR3 DNA reads TGCAGCGTCCTCCCAGGCACAGATACGCAGTATTTT. This sequence encodes CSVLPGTDTQYF.

This rearrangement joins TRBV28 to TRBJ1-5, with D tentatively TRBD1 (6 bases). Germline CDR1 and CDR2: MDHEN and SYDVKM. The CDR3 is 15 amino acids. The V end was cut by 8 bases, the J end by 5 bases, with 19 bases between. CDR3 nucleotide sequence: TGTGCCAGCGACGAAGTCGCGGGGGCGGATCAGCCCCAGCATTTT. It specifies CASDEVAGADQPQHF.

The V and J genes are TRBV2 and TRBJ2-5; D not resolved. The germline gives CDR1 SNHLY, CDR2 FYNNEI. V was shortened by 6 bases and J by 11 bases, with 22 bases between the two germline ends. CDR3 length: 14 amino acids. The CDR3 region is CASSLVGRPEEQYF. The CDR3 DNA reads TGTGCCAGCAGCTTAGTAGGTCGTCCGGAAGAGCAGTACTTC.